The clone carrying this T cell receptor beta chain was detected a few times. The record originates from a study of T-cell memory formation after mild COVID-19. TCRdb passed the 5' RACE reads through MiXCR, listing each CDR3 protein once. The sample holds around 450,000 distinct CDR3 sequences, 20% to 25% seen once. V lost 2 bases, J lost 5 bases, and 8 bases stayed unmatched. This CDR3 contains 16 residues. Germline CDR1 reads ENHRY; CDR2 reads SYGVKD. This chain joins TRBV10-3 and TRBJ2-7, with TRBD1 matching over 11 bases. The TCR originated in an adult woman who had mild COVID-19 (a few samples of this study predate the infection). Cell type and time point are not known. Source material: PBMCs or a T cell subset sorted from them (not recorded which). This CDR3 reads CAISEGQGAFNDEQYF. The CDR3 DNA reads as TGTGCCATCAGTGAGGGACAGGGGGCATTCAACGACGAGCAGTACTTC.